This T cell receptor beta chain comes out of a study of T cell responses to AZD1222 COVID-19 vaccine. Study results and caveats: Among those given AZD1222, only five to seven were seropositive at baseline. Donors, mostly white British, included more females; clonal diversity was possibly underestimated.

This CDR3 contains 11 residues. V lost 7 bases to trimming and J lost 7 bases; unmatched junction nucleotides: 1. Germline V gene lookup returns CDR1 MNHEY and CDR2 SMNVEV (reference sequence). As regards this clone: Its target is not known.

TCRdb keeps only in-frame clones here, not all; method: immunoSEQ multiplex PCR. The sample has approximately 120,000 clones; approximately 89% are singletons. The sequence was collected from an adult who received the AZD1222 COVID-19 vaccine. The source material was peripheral blood, sampled 28 days after the second AZD1222 dose. The rearrangement joins TRBV27 to TRBJ1-2, with TRBD1 identical over 9 bases. The CDR3 nucleotides are TGTGCCAGCAAGACAGGGGGTGGCTACACCTTC. It encodes CASKTGGGYTF.